This T cell receptor beta chain derives from a study of CD4 T cells in relation to SARS-CoV-2 and coronaviruses. Study in general: Convalescent patients had median age roughly 38 years, range about 20 to 75.

Cryopreserved PBMCs were CD4-enriched, then split into naive and memory cells. Uncultured naive and memory CD4+ T cells supplied DNA for deep TCR-beta sequencing. Sequenced by immunoSEQ multiplex PCR; TCRdb stores in-frame clones only, minus some. The sample holds about 37,000 clones, 70% to 90% seen once. The CDR3 is 12 residues long. The ends were cut back, 4 bases at V and 6 bases at J, with 7 bases in the middle. The germline CDR1 and CDR2 sequences are SNHLY and FYNNEI. Sequences were obtained from memory CD4+ T cells from PBMCs. This TCR derives from an adult with COVID-19. The V gene is TRBV2, the J gene TRBJ1-5; maybe TRBD1 (6 bases). CDR3 amino acids: CASSADSQPQHF. CDR3 sequence (DNA): TGTGCCAGCAGTGCGGACAGTCAGCCCCAGCATTTT.